This paragraph covers one TCR beta chain sequence. Its antigen is as yet unknown. This entry belongs to a study of T cells after yellow fever vaccination. CDR3 length equals 14 residues. Germline V lookup: CDR1 SQVTM, CDR2 ANQGSEA. V was pared by 2 bases and J by 2 bases, with 2 bases of the junction left unmatched. One entry per CDR3 protein results from TCRdb running MiXCR on the 5' RACE reads. The repertoire holds around 320,000 distinct CDR3 sequences, with approximately 4% as singletons. Findings and caveats of the study: Though weaker, the secondary response peaked faster, on day 5 versus 15. Subsequent booster samples again held most clones from primary vaccination (just under 98% CD4, about 90% CD8). Sorted repertoires could include abundant contaminating clonotypes from bulk cells.

The chain has TRBV29-1 and TRBJ2-1, with 8 positions matching TRBD1. The specimen was PBMCs, collected 15 days after the yellow fever booster vaccination. The sequence was obtained from a man aged 18 to 29 who received the YFV17D yellow fever vaccine. The CDR3 region has the DNA TGCAGCGTTGAACAACAGGGGGCCTACAATGAGCAGTTCTTC. Translation: CSVEQQGAYNEQFF.